Listed here is a single T cell receptor beta chain. No cognate antigen has been identified for it. No clone much larger than this one lies a single base away; base qualities are absent. TCR CDR3 regions were amplified from genomic DNA by multiplex PCR using the deep immunoSEQ assay. Extracted genomic DNA from each cell subset was distributed evenly across all wells of several immunoSEQ 96-well plates, and each plate was treated as a replicate. For sorted subsets, about 200 ng genomic DNA, equal to some 28,000 T cell genomes, was loaded into each replicate PCR. The purified libraries were quantified using a Qubit 3.0 fluorometer, sized with a Bioanalyzer 2100, and then quantified again using the KAPA Library Quantification kit. Every immunoSEQ 96-well plate was sequenced on a separate single-read 150-cycle Illumina NextSeq 550 flow cell. On the authors' methods: The immunoSEQ output contained only junctional sequences without quality scores, so filtering could not match that applied to full-length reads. To assign V/J genes and CDR3, sequences were annotated against IMGT germline references using PyIR, a Python wrapper for IgBLAST v1.9. Reads were removed for weak V/J assignments (E-value above 1e-6), missing CDR3, stop codons, out-of-frame junctions, or ambiguous translated residues. A V3J clonotype was defined by an identical inferred V gene, J gene, and CDR3 amino acid sequence. To compute the percentage overlap between repertoires, the number of shared unique clonotypes was divided by the size of the smaller repertoire. Three approaches were used to assess repertoire richness: RTK rarefaction, the Chao1 estimator, and Recon v2.1 estimates of unobserved clonotypes. Generation probabilities were computed with OLGA for all TCRbeta clonotypes obtained by the gDNA method from four donors. TCRdb's version of the immuneACCESS table is confined to in-frame rearrangements and falls short of the full clone set. An unresolved V gene accounts for under half of the shortfall where checked; the remainder is of unknown origin. D and trimming come from the DNA, and the V and J calls and clone size come from that table. The sample yields hundreds of thousands of clones; 96% were counted once. The ten largest clones represent 0.095% to 0.13% of the sample.

This sample is drawn from a study of shared clonotypes between healthy human individuals (dated by TCRdb to 2019 to 2021). Regarding the complete study: Three men and a couple of women, aged 18 to 49 years, made up the cohort. Each donor's leukapheresis produced roughly between about 0.9 and 9.5 billion PBMCs. To increase sequencing depth and limit assay-specific biases, different laboratories used diverse techniques to prepare libraries and sequence TCR repertoires. For each donor, CD4 naive and CD4 memory were each run on three plates, CD8 naive on two plates, and CD8 memory on one plate. To estimate repertoire size and how much clonotype sharing occurs between individuals, the study deeply sequenced the blood TCR repertoires of about five healthy adults. Broad study findings and their caveats: Naive subsets generally had larger estimated clonotype richness than memory subsets. Based on pairwise subsampling, the degree of clonotype sharing among donors was expected to be affected by sequencing depth. Sampling was restricted to blood, and TCR repertoires in tissues likely differ from the TCR repertoires found in blood. Incomplete sequencing was indicated by rarefaction of sorted-subset datasets, despite the large sequencing depth. Higher generation probabilities were observed for clonotypes shared by all four sorted-subset donors than for non-shared clonotypes. Because the study included only a small number of donors, the genetic and exposure-history diversity represented was limited. When several donors were compared, the shared fraction of clonotypes was about 5.5% for naive CD4, around 3.6% for naive CD8, roughly 2.5% for memory CD4, and roughly 0.43% for memory CD8.

The CDR3 sequence holds 16 residues, the cysteine and phenylalanine included. Only the CDR3 DNA stays, 48 bases, in frame from base 1. The V end gives up 2 bases and the J end 4 bases, leaving 2 bases in the junction not matched to a gene. CDR1 is given as SGHDN and CDR2 as FVKESK, both from the germline V gene. CD8 naive samples were obtained by positive selection for CCR7 among CD45RO-negative cells, yielding a CD45RA+CCR7+ population from which TemRA cells were excluded. Donors were healthy HIV-negative adults with no recently reported acute infections or vaccinations. All donors were Caucasian adults living in Nashville, Tennessee, USA. Blood was collected by leukapheresis, and PBMCs were isolated by Ficoll-Histopaque density gradient centrifugation and then cryopreserved in liquid nitrogen vapor phase. Purity and quantity of every magnetically sorted T cell population were checked by analytical flow cytometry. Each sorted fraction had its genomic DNA isolated and then quantified by UV absorbance on a Nanodrop 2000c.

The source material was naive CD8+ T cells sorted from blood. The cell subset or site label on this specimen signifies: CD45RA+CCR7+. This chain joins TRBV14 to TRBJ2-1, and 13 bases in between align with TRBD2. The receptor's source is a woman in her thirties in good health. The DNA sequence is TGTGCCAGCAGCCAAACTAGCGGGAGGGGTTACAATGAGCAGTTCTTC. It translates as CASSQTSGRGYNEQFF.